Listed below are T cell receptor beta chains from one sample, sequenced in a study of T cell responses to AZD1222 COVID-19 vaccine. Assay used: immunoSEQ multiplex PCR; TCRdb lists only in-frame clones, some missing. The sample contains about 120,000 clones, approximately 90% of which appear only once. The sample was peripheral blood, taken on day 0 of AZD1222 vaccination. All receptors come from an adult in good health. Both conserved end residues are part of each CDR3. Each record gives: clone size, J gene, D gene, V gene, CDR3 length, CDR3 protein, CDR3 DNA. A D gene is named only where the DNA matches it firmly. Only part of the rows carry a size: once, few, many, or a class if the clone is expanded.

NA,TRBJ2-1,NA,TRBV12-3/TRBV12-4,11,CASSFLNEQFF,TGTGCCAGCAGTTTTTTGAATGAGCAGTTCTTC
few,TRBJ2-1,NA,TRBV4-2,12,CASTSSEVEQFF,TGTGCCAGCACCTCTAGCGAGGTTGAGCAGTTCTTC
NA,TRBJ2-7,NA,TRBV6-5,14,CASSYYKGTYEQYF,TGTGCCAGCAGTTACTACAAAGGGACCTACGAGCAGTACTTC
NA,TRBJ1-5,NA,TRBV10-3,14,CATERHYSNQPQHF,TGTGCCACCGAAAGACACTATAGCAATCAGCCCCAGCATTTT
NA,TRBJ1-1,NA,TRBV7-3,13,CASSPPGATEAFF,TGTGCCAGCAGCCCCCCGGGCGCCACTGAAGCTTTCTTT
few,TRBJ1-2,TRBD1,TRBV20-1,11,CRGQYNYGYTF,TGCAGGGGACAGTACAACTATGGCTACACCTTC
once,TRBJ1-2,TRBD1,TRBV6-5,13,CASSYSTGSGYTF,TGTGCCAGCAGTTACTCGACAGGGTCGGGCTACACCTTC
NA,TRBJ2-7,NA,TRBV6-5,14,CAIRPEGLTYEQYF,TGTGCCATAAGGCCGGAGGGGTTGACCTACGAGCAGTACTTC
NA,TRBJ1-1,NA,TRBV9,14,CASSVRGLNTEAFF,TGTGCCAGCAGCGTTCGGGGGTTGAACACTGAAGCTTTCTTT
NA,TRBJ1-2,TRBD1,TRBV25-1,16,CASSGPRTGLGYGYTF,TGTGCCAGCAGTGGCCCTCGGACAGGGCTGGGGTATGGCTACACCTTC
NA,TRBJ1-3,NA,TRBV3-1/TRBV3-2,15,CASSQEGFRGNTIYF,TGTGCCAGCAGCCAGGAGGGGTTCCGTGGAAACACCATATATTTT
NA,TRBJ1-2,TRBD1,TRBV7-3,15,CASSPLRGPHYGYTF,TGTGCCAGCAGCCCCTTGAGGGGGCCACACTATGGCTACACCTTC
NA,TRBJ1-2,NA,TRBV3-1/TRBV3-2,14,CASSHRGGNYGYTF,TGTGCCAGCAGCCATCGTGGCGGCAACTATGGCTACACCTTC
NA,TRBJ1-1,TRBD1,TRBV10-2,12,CASSPWDSEAFF,TGCGCCAGCAGTCCATGGGACAGCGAAGCTTTCTTT
NA,TRBJ1-1,TRBD1,TRBV18,15,CASSPRQGTGTEAFF,TGTGCCAGCTCTCCCCGACAGGGAACGGGCACTGAAGCTTTCTTT
once,TRBJ2-3,TRBD2,TRBV7-9,17,CASSLWGTSGGTDTQYF,TGTGCCAGCAGCTTATGGGGGACTAGCGGGGGAACAGATACGCAGTATTTT
NA,TRBJ2-7,TRBD1,TRBV6-5,14,CASSFGQGYYEQYF,TGTGCCAGCAGTTTCGGACAGGGTTACTACGAGCAGTACTTC
NA,TRBJ1-2,TRBD1,TRBV5-5,15,CASRPLQGATGGYTF,TGTGCCAGCAGGCCCCTCCAGGGGGCGACTGGTGGCTACACCTTC
NA,TRBJ1-3,TRBD1,TRBV5-5,18,CASSLFRTGRSSGNTIYF,TGTGCCAGCAGCTTGTTTAGGACAGGCCGAAGCTCTGGAAACACCATATATTTT
NA,TRBJ2-1,NA,TRBV7-3,13,CASSLAKYNEQFF,TGTGCCAGCAGTCTAGCGAAATACAATGAGCAGTTCTTC
once,TRBJ2-7,NA,TRBV6-4,16,CASSDSLRGTDGEQYF,TGTGCCAGCAGTGACTCGTTACGGGGAACCGACGGGGAGCAGTACTTC
NA,TRBJ2-7,TRBD2,TRBV28,15,CASTPKLAGESEQYF,TGTGCCAGCACCCCAAAACTAGCGGGCGAAAGTGAGCAGTACTTC
few,TRBJ2-3,NA,TRBV10-3,14,CAISETVATDTQYF,TGTGCCATCAGTGAGACGGTTGCCACAGATACGCAGTATTTT
NA,TRBJ2-1,NA,TRBV5-5,14,CASSLMGPYNEQFF,TGTGCCAGCAGCTTGATGGGCCCCTACAATGAGCAGTTCTTC
NA,TRBJ2-3,NA,TRBV7-2,14,CASSLAGSTDTQYF,TGTGCCAGCAGCTTAGCTGGAAGCACAGATACGCAGTATTTT
NA,TRBJ1-2,TRBD1,TRBV2,13,CASFRQGKSGYTF,TGTGCCAGCTTTCGACAGGGGAAATCTGGCTACACCTTC
once,TRBJ1-1,NA,TRBV19,14,CASSILSGNTEAFF,TGTGCCAGTAGTATTTTGTCAGGGAACACTGAAGCTTTCTTT
once,TRBJ1-5,TRBD1,TRBV2,15,CASNPQGGSNQPQHF,TGTGCCAGCAACCCACAGGGGGGGTCGAATCAGCCCCAGCATTTT
few,TRBJ1-4,NA,TRBV28,15,CASMSSTDPNEKLFF,TGTGCCAGCATGTCCTCGACGGACCCTAATGAAAAACTGTTTTTT
NA,TRBJ1-5,NA,TRBV7-8,13,CASSLAGHQPQHF,TGTGCCAGCAGCTTAGCGGGTCATCAGCCCCAGCATTTT
NA,TRBJ1-2,NA,TRBV19,13,CASRYGGFYGYTF,TGTGCCAGTAGATATGGAGGTTTCTATGGCTACACCTTC
NA,TRBJ1-5,TRBD1,TRBV28,14,CASRSDREAQPQHF,TGTGCCAGCAGATCCGACAGGGAAGCTCAGCCCCAGCATTTT
NA,TRBJ2-7,TRBD2,TRBV7-9,16,CASSSRTSGRSYEQYF,TGTGCCAGCAGCTCCCGGACTAGCGGGAGATCCTACGAGCAGTACTTC
NA,TRBJ2-3,TRBD2,TRBV10-1,15,CASSGNRGGTDTQYF,TGCGCCAGCAGTGGTAACCGGGGGGGCACAGATACGCAGTATTTT
NA,TRBJ1-3,NA,TRBV6-5,15,CAIQEKRGPGNTIYF,TGTGCCATCCAGGAAAAAAGGGGACCTGGAAACACCATATATTTT
few,TRBJ1-3,NA,TRBV6-1,15,CASSEGGLRRNTIYF,TGTGCCAGCAGTGAGGGAGGGCTTCGCCGAAACACCATATATTTT
few,TRBJ1-3,NA,TRBV3-1/TRBV3-2,12,CASSQAGNTIYF,TGTGCCAGCAGCCAGGCTGGAAACACCATATATTTT
few,TRBJ2-1,TRBD2,TRBV10-1,15,CASSEYSGGNNEQFF,TGCGCCAGCAGTGAGTACAGCGGGGGAAACAATGAGCAGTTCTTC
NA,TRBJ1-5,TRBD1,TRBV2,13,CASSGQGDQPQHF,TGTGCCAGCAGTGGACAGGGGGATCAGCCCCAGCATTTT
NA,TRBJ2-1,TRBD2,TRBV5-1,14,CASSRAGDNNEQFF,TGCGCCAGCAGCAGAGCGGGAGACAACAATGAGCAGTTCTTC
NA,TRBJ2-7,NA,TRBV28,13,CASSLWATYEQYF,TGTGCCAGCAGTTTATGGGCAACCTACGAGCAGTACTTC
NA,TRBJ1-3,NA,TRBV30,15,CAWSVGATSGNTIYF,TGTGCCTGGAGTGTAGGGGCAACCTCTGGAAACACCATATATTTT
NA,TRBJ2-3,TRBD2,TRBV7-9,15,CASSLSGGGGDTQYF,TGTGCCAGCAGCTTATCGGGAGGCGGGGGAGATACGCAGTATTTT
NA,TRBJ1-3,TRBD1,TRBV28,16,CASSLGGQGGRNTIYF,TGTGCCAGCAGTTTAGGGGGACAGGGAGGAAGAAACACCATATATTTT
NA,TRBJ1-1,NA,TRBV29-1,13,CSAIRVLNTEAFF,TGCAGCGCTATCCGGGTTCTGAACACTGAAGCTTTCTTT
NA,TRBJ1-2,NA,TRBV30,13,CAWSVGPNYGYTF,TGTGCCTGGAGTGTGGGACCTAACTATGGCTACACCTTC
NA,TRBJ1-2,NA,TRBV5-1,15,CASSLGGLQGYGYTF,TGCGCCAGCAGCTTGGGGGGATTACAGGGATATGGCTACACCTTC